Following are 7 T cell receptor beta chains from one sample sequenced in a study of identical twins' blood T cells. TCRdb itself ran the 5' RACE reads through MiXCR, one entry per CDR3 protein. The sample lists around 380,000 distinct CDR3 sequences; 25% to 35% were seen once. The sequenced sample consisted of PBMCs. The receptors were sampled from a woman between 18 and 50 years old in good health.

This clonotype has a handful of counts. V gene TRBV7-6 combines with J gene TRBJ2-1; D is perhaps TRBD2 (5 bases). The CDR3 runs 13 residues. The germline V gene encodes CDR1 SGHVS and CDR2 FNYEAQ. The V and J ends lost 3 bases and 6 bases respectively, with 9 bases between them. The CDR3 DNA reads TGTGCCAGCAGCTTTGACTACGGCAATGAGCAGTTCTTC. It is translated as CASSFDYGNEQFF.

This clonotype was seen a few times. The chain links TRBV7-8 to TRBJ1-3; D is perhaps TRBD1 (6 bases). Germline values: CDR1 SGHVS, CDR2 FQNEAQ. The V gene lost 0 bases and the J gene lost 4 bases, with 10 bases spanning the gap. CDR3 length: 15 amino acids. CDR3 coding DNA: TGTGCCAGCAGCTTAGCCGCCGGACAGGGAAACACCATATATTTT. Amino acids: CASSLAAGQGNTIYF.

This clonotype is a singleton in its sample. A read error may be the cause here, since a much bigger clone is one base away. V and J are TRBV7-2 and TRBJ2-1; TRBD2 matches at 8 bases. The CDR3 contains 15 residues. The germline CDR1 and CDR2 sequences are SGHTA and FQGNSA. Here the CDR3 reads CASTHSGSSYNERFF. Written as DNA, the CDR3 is TGTGCCAGCACCCACAGCGGGAGCTCCTACAATGAGCGGTTCTTC.

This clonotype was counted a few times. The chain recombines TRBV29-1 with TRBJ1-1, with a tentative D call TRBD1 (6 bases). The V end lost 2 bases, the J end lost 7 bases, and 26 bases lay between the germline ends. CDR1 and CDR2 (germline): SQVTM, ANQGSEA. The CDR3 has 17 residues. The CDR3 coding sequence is TGCAGCGTTGAAAGTTCAGGGGCATTCGATGGGTATGGTGAAGCTTTCTTT. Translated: CSVESSGAFDGYGEAFF.

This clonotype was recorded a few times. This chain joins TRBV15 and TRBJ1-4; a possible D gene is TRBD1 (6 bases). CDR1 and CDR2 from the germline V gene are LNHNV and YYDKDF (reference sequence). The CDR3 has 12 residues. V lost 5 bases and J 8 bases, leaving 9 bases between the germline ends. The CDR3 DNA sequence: TGTGCCACCAGCGAAGGGGGGGAAAAACTGTTTTTT. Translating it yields CATSEGGEKLFF.

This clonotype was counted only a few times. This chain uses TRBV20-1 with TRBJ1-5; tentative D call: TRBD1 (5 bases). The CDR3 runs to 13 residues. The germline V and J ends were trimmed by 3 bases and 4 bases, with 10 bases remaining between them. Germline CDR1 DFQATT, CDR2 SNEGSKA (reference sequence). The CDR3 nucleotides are TGCAGTGCTAGCGGGACGTCTAATCAGCCCCAGCATTTT. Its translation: CSASGTSNQPQHF.

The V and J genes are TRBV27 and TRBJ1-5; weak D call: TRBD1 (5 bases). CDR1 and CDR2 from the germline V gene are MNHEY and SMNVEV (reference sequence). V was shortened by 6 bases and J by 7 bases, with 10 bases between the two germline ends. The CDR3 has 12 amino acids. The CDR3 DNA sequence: TGTGCCAGCAGCGCCCGGGACCAGCCCCAGCATTTT. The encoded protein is CASSARDQPQHF.